This TCR beta chain was observed in a study of cytomegalovirus exposure and HLA in healthy donors. The germline CDR1 and CDR2 sequences are SGHNT and YYREEE (reference sequence). CDR3 size: 14 residues. V lost 2 bases to trimming and J lost 1 base, with 9 bases between them. Amplification used 60 Vbeta primers and 13 Jbeta primers. This table comes from immunoSEQ multiplex PCR, and its TCRdb copy is limited to in-frame clones, with some not included. The data show about 130,000 clones, 60% to 80% seen once. Material: PBMCs. The chain employs TRBV5-4 and TRBJ2-5, with D possibly being TRBD1 (5 bases). This receptor was taken from a female donor in good health and CMV-seronegative. CDR3 DNA: TGTGCCAGCAGCTTCGCAGGGCCCCAAGAGACCCAGTACTTC. Amino acid sequence: CASSFAGPQETQYF. Looking up the rest from reference TRBV5-4 and TRBJ2-5 gives the full variable domain: ETGVTQSPTHLIKTRGQQVTLRCSSQSGHNTVSWYQQALGQGPQFIFQYYREEENGRGNFPPRFSGLQFPNYSSELNVNALELDDSALYLCASSFAGPQETQYFGPGTRLLVL.